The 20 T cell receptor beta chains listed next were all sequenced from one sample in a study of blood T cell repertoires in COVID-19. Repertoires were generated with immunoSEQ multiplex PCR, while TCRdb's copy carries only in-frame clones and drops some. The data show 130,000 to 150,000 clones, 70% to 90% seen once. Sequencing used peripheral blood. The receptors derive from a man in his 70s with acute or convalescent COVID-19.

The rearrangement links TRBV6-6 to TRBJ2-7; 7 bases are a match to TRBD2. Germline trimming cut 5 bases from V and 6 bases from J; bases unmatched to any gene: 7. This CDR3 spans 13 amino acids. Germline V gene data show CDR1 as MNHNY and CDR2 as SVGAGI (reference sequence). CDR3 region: CASSQQPGGEQYF. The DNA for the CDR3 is TGTGCCAGCAGTCAACAACCGGGGGGCGAGCAGTACTTC.

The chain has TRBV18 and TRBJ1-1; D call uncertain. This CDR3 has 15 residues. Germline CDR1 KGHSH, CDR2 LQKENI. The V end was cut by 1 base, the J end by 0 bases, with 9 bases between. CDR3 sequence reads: CASSPQSLLNTEAFF. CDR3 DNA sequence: TGTGCCAGCTCACCACAGAGCCTATTGAACACTGAAGCTTTCTTT.

Here the CDR3 reads CASSQTDRVKLFF. CDR3 nucleotides: TGTGCCAGCAGTCAGACGGACAGGGTAAAGCTGTTTTTT. The J gene is TRBJ2-2, the V gene TRBV12-3 or TRBV12-4, with 8 bases that match TRBD1. Trimming removed 5 bases from V and 12 bases from J; junction bases left unmatched: 8. The CDR3 consists of 13 residues.

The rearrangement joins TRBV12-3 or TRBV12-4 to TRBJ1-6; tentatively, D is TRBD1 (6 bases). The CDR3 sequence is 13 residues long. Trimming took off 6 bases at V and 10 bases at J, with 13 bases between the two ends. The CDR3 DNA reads TGTGCCAGCAGCAATGGACAGAACTCACCCCTCCACTTT. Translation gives CASSNGQNSPLHF.

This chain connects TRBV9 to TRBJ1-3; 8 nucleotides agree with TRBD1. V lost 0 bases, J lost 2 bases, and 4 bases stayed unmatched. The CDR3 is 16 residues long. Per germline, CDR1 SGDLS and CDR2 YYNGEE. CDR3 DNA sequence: TGTGCCAGCAGCGTAGGCGGCAGGGGGCCTGGAAACACCATATATTTT. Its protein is CASSVGGRGPGNTIYF. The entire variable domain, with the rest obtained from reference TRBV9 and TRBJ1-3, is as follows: DSGVTQTPKHLITATGQRVTLRCSPRSGDLSVYWYQQSLDQGLQFLIQYYNGEERAKGNILERFSAQQFPDLHSELNLSSLELGDSALYFCASSVGGRGPGNTIYFGEGSWLTVV.

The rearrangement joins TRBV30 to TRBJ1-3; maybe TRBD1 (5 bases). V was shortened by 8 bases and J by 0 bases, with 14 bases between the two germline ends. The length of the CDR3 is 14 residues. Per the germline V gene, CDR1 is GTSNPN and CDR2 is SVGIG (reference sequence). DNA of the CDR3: TGTGCCCTAAGGGGTCCGTCCTCTGGAAACACCATATATTTT. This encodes CALRGPSSGNTIYF.

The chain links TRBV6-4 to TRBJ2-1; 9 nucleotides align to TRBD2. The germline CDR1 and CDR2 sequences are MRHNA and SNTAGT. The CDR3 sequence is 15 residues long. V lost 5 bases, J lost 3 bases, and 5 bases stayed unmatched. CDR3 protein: CASSKLAGLYNEQFF. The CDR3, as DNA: TGTGCCAGCAGTAAACTAGCGGGCCTCTACAATGAGCAGTTCTTC.

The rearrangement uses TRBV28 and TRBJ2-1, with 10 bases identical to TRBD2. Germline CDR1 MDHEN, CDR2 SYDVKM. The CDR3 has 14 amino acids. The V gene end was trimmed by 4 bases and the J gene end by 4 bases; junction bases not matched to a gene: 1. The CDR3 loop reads CASSSSGRYNEQFF. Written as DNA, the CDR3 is TGTGCCAGCAGTTCTAGCGGGAGATACAATGAGCAGTTCTTC.

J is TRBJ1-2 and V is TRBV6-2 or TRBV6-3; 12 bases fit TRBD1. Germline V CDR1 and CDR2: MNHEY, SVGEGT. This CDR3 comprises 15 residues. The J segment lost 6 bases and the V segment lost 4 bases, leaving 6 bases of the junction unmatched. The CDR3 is CASSFTGTGGDGYTF. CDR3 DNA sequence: TGTGCCAGCAGTTTTACCGGGACAGGGGGCGATGGCTACACCTTC.

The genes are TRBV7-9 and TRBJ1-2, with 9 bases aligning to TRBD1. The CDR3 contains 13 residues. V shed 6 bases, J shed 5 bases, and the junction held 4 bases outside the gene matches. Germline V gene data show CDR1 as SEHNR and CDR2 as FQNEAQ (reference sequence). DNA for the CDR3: TGTGCCAGCAGTTCGGGACAGGGATATGGCTACACCTTC. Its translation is CASSSGQGYGYTF. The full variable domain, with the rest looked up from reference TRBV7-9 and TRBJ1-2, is DTGVSQNPRHKITKRGQNVTFRCDPISEHNRLYWYRQTLGQGPEFLTYFQNEAQLEKSRLLSDRFSAERPKGSFSTLEIQRTEQGDSAMYLCASSSGQGYGYTFGSGTRLTVV.

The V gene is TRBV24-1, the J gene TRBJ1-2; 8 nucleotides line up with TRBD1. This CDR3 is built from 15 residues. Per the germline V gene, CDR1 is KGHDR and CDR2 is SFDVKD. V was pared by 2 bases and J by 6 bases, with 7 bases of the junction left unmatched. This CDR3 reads CATSDSWTGRDGYTF. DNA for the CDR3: TGTGCCACCAGTGATTCTTGGACAGGGAGGGATGGCTACACCTTC.

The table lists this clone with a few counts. The CDR3 nucleotides read TGTGCCAGCAGCCAATGGGGACAGGGTAACTATGGCTACACCTTC. The encoded protein is CASSQWGQGNYGYTF. The chain has TRBV14 and TRBJ1-2; 9 bases fit TRBD1. Per the germline V gene, CDR1 is SGHDN and CDR2 is FVKESK. The ends lost 2 bases at V and 1 base at J; junction bases unmatched: 2. This CDR3 is 15 amino acids long. Using reference TRBV14 and TRBJ1-2 for the parts outside the CDR3, the full variable domain is EAGVTQFPSHSVIEKGQTVTLRCDPISGHDNLYWYRRVMGKEIKFLLHFVKESKQDESGMPNNRFLAERTGGTYSTLKVQPAELEDSGVYFCASSQWGQGNYGYTFGSGTRLTVV.

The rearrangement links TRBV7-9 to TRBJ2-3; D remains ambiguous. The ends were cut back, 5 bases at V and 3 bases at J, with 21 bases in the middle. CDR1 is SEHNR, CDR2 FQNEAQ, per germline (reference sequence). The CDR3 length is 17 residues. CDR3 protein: CASSPVSGVFRTDTQYF. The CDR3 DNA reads TGTGCCAGCAGCCCTGTTTCGGGTGTATTTCGGACAGATACGCAGTATTTT.

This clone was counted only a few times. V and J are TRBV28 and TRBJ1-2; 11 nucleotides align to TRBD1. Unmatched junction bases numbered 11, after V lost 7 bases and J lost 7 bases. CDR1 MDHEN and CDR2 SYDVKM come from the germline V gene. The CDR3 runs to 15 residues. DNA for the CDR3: TGTGCCAGCACCAGGGGGACAGGGGGGTCCGGTGGCTACACCTTC. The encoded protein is CASTRGTGGSGGYTF.

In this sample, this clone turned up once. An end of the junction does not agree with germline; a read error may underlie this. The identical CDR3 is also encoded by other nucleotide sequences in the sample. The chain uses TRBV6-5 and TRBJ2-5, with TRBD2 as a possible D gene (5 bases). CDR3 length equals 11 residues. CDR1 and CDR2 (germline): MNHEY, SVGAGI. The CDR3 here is CASRTGETQYF. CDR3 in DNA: TGTGCAAGCAGGACTGGAGAGACCCAGTACTTC.

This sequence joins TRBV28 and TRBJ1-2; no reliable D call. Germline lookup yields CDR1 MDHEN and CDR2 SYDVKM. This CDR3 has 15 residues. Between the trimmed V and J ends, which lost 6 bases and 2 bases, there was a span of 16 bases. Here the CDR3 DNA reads TGTGCCAGCAGGGGGATGGCCACGGGAAACTATGGCTACACCTTC. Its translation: CASRGMATGNYGYTF.

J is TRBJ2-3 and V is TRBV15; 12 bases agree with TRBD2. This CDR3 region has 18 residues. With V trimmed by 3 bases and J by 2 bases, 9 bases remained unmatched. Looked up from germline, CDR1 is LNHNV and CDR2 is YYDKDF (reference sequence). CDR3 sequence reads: CATSRWTSGKYDTDTQYF. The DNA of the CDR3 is TGTGCCACCAGCAGGTGGACTAGCGGGAAATACGACACAGATACGCAGTATTTT.

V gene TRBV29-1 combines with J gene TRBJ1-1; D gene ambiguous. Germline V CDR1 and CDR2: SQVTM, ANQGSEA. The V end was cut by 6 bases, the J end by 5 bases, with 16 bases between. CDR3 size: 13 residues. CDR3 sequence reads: CSVLPRARTEAFF. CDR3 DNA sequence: TGCAGCGTGCTCCCGAGGGCGCGGACTGAAGCTTTCTTT.

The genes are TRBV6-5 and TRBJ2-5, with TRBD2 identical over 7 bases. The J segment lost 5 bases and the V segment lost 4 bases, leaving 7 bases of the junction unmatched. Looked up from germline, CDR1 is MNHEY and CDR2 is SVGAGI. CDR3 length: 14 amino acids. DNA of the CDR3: TGTGCCAGCAGTTTTCAGGGAGGGCAGGAGACCCAGTACTTC. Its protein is CASSFQGGQETQYF.

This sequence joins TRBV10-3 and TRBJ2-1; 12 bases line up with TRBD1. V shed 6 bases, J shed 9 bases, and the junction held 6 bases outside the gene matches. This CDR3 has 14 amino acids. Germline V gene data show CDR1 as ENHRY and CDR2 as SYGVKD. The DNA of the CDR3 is TGTGCCATCAGGCCGGGACAGGGGGCTTCTGAGCAGTTCTTC. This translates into CAIRPGQGASEQFF.